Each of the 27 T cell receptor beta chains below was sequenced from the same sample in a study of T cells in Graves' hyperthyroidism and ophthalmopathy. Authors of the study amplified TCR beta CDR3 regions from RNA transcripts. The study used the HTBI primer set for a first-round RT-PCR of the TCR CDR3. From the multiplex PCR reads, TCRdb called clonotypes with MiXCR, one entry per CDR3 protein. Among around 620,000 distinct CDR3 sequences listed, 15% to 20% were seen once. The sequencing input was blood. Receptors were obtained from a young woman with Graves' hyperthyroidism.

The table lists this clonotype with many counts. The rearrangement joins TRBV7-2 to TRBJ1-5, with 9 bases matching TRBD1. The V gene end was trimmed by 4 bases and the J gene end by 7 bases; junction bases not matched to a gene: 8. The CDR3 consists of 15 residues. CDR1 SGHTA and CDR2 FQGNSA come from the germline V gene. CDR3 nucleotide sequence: TGTGCCAGCAGCTCGGGGACAGGGTTTAGCCAGCCCCAGCATTTT. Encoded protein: CASSSGTGFSQPQHF.

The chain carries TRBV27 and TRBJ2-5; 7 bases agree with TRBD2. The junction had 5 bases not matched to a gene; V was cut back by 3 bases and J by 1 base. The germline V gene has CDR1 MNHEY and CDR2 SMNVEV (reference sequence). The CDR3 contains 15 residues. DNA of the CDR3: TGTGCCAGCAGTTTCTGGGGCGGGAGCCAAGAGACCCAGTACTTC. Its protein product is CASSFWGGSQETQYF.

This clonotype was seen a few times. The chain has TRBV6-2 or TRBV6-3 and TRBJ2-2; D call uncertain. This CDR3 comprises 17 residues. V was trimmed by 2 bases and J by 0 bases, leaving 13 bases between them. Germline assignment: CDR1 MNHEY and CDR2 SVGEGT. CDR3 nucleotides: TGTGCCAGCAGTTACGAAAGGGCAGGAGCGAACACCGGGGAGCTGTTTTTT. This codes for CASSYERAGANTGELFF.

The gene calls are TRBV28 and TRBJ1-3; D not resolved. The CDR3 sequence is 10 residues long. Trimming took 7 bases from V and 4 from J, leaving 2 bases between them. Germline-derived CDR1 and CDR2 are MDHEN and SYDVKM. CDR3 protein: CASTGNTIYF. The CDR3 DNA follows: TGTGCCAGCACAGGAAACACCATATATTTT.

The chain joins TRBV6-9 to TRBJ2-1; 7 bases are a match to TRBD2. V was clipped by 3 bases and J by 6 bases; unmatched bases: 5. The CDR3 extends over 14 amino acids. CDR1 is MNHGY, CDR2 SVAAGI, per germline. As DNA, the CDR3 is TGTGCCAGCAGTTACGGGGACTACAGCAATGAGCAGTTCTTC. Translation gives CASSYGDYSNEQFF.

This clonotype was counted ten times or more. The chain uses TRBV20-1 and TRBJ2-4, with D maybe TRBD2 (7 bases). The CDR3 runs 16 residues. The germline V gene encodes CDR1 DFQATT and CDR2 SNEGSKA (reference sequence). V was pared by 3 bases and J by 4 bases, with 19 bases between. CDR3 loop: CSASPVGGQGKNIQYF. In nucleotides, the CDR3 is TGCAGTGCTAGCCCCGTCGGGGGGCAGGGGAAAAACATTCAGTACTTC.

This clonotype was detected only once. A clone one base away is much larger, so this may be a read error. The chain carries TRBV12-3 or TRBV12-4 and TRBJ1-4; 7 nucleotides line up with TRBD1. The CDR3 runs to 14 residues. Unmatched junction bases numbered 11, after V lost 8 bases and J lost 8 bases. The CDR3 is CASRRQGVEEKLFF. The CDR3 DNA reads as TGTGCCAGCCGTCGACAGGGAGTGGAAGAAAAACTGTTTTTT.

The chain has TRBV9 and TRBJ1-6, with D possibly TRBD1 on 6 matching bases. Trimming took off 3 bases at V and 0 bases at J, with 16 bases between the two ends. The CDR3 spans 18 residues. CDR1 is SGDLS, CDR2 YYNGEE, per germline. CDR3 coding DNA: TGTGCCAGCAGCGCCAGGGGACACCCTAGCTCCTATAATTCACCCCTCCACTTT. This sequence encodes CASSARGHPSSYNSPLHF.

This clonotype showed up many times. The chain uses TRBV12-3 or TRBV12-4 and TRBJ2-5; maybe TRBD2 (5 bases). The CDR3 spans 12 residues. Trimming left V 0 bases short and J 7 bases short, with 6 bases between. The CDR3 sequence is CASSLAEGTQYF. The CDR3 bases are TGTGCCAGCAGTTTAGCTGAGGGGACCCAGTACTTC.

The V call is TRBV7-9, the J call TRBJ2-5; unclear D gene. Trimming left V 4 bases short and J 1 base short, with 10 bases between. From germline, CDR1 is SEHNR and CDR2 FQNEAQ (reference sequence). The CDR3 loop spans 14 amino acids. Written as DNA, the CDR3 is TGTGCCAGCAGCTCGTTCCTCCGCCAAGAGACCCAGTACTTC. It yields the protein CASSSFLRQETQYF.

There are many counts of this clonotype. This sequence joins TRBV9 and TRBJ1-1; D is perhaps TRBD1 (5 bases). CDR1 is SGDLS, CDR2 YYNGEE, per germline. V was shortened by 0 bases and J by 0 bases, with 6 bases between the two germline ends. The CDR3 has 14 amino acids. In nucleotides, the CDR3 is TGTGCCAGCAGCGTAGAAGGGGTGAACACTGAAGCTTTCTTT. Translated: CASSVEGVNTEAFF. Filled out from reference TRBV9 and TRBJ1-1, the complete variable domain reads DSGVTQTPKHLITATGQRVTLRCSPRSGDLSVYWYQQSLDQGLQFLIQYYNGEERAKGNILERFSAQQFPDLHSELNLSSLELGDSALYFCASSVEGVNTEAFFGQGTRLTVV.

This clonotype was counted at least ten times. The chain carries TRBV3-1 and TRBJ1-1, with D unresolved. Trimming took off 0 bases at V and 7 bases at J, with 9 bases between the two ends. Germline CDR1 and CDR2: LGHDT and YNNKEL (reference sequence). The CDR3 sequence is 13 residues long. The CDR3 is CASSQDMEREAFF. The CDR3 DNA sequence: TGTGCCAGCAGCCAAGATATGGAGCGTGAAGCTTTCTTT.

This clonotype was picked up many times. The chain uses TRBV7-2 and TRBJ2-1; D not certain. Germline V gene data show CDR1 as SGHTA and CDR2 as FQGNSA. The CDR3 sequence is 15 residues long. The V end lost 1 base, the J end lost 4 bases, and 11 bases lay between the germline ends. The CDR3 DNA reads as TGTGCCAGCAGCTTAGAAGCTTTACCTTACAATGAGCAGTTCTTC. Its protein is CASSLEALPYNEQFF. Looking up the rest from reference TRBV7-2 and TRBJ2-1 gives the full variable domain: GAGVSQSPSNKVTEKGKDVELRCDPISGHTALYWYRQSLGQGLEFLIYFQGNSAPDKSGLPSDRFSAERTGGSVSTLTIQRTQQEDSAVYLCASSLEALPYNEQFFGPGTRLTVL.

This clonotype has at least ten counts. The CDR3 DNA is TGCAGCGTGGACCAACTAGCGGGAGACTACAATGAGCAGTTCTTC. Its translation: CSVDQLAGDYNEQFF. This chain uses TRBV29-1 with TRBJ2-1; 11 nucleotides agree with TRBD2. Germline V gene sequence: CDR1 SQVTM, CDR2 ANQGSEA. The ends lost 6 bases at V and 3 bases at J; junction bases unmatched: 7. CDR3 length: 15 residues.

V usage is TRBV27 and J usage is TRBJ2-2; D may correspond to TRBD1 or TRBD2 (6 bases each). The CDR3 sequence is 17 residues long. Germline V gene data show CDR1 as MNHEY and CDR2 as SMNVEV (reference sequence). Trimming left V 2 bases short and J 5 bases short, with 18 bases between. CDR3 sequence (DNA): TGTGCCAGCAGTTTAAAGTCGGAGGGGGGTAGTACCGGGGAGCTGTTTTTT. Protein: CASSLKSEGGSTGELFF.

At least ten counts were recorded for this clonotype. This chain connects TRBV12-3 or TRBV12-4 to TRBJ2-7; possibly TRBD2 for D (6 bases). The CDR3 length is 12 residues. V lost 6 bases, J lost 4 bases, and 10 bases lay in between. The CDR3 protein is CASSSSGYEQYF. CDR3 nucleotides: TGTGCCAGCAGCTCCAGCGGGTACGAGCAGTACTTC.

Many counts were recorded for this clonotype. CDR3 in amino acids: CAISELAYEQYF. CDR3 coding DNA: TGTGCCATCAGTGAACTAGCCTACGAGCAGTACTTC. The genes are TRBV10-3 and TRBJ2-7; possibly TRBD2 for D (5 bases). The CDR3 spans 12 residues. Trimming pared 3 bases from V and 2 bases from J, leaving 5 bases between. Germline V CDR1 and CDR2: ENHRY, SYGVKD.

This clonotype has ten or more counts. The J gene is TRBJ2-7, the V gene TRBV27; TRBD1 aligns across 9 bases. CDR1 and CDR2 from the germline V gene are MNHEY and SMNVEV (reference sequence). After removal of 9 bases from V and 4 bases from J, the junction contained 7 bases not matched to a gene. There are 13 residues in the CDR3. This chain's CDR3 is CASTGQGRYEQYF. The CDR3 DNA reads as TGTGCCAGTACCGGACAGGGGAGGTACGAGCAGTACTTC.

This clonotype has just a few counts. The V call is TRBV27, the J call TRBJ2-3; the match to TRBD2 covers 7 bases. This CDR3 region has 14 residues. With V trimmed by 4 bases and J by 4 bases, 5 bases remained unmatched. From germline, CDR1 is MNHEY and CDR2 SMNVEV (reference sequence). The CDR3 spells CASSSGLEPDTQYF. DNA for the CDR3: TGTGCCAGCAGTTCCGGACTAGAGCCAGATACGCAGTATTTT.

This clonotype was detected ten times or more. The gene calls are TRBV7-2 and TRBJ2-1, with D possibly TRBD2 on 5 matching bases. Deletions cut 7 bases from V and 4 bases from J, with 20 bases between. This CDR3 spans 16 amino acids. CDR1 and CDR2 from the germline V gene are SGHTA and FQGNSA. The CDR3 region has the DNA TGTGCCAGCACCCCCCCCGGGATCTCAATATACAATGAGCAGTTCTTC. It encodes CASTPPGISIYNEQFF.

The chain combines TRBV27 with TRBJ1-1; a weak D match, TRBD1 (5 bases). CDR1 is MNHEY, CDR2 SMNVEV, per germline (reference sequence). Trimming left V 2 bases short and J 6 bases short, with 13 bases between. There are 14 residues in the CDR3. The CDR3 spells CASSLGGWSPEAFF. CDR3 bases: TGTGCCAGCAGTTTAGGGGGATGGTCTCCTGAAGCTTTCTTT.

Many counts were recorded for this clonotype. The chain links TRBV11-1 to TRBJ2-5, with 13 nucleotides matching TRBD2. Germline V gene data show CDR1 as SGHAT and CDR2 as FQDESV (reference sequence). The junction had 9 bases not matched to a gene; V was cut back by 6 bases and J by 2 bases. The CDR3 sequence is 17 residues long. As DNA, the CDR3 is TGTGCCAGCAGTCGGACTAGCGGGAGCCTGTATCAAGAGACCCAGTACTTC. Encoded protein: CASSRTSGSLYQETQYF. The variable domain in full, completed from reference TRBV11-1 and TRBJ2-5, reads EAEVAQSPRYKITEKSQAVAFWCDPISGHATLYWYRQILGQGPELLVQFQDESVVDDSQLPKDRFSAERLKGVDSTLKIQPAELGDSAMYLCASSRTSGSLYQETQYFGPGTRLLVL.

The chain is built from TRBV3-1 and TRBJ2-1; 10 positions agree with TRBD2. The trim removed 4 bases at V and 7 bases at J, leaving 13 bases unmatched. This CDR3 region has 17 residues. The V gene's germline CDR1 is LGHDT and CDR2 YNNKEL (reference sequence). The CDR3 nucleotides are TGTGCCAGCAGCCCGTGGGGTATAGCGGGAGGTAGAAATGAGCAGTTCTTC. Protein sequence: CASSPWGIAGGRNEQFF.

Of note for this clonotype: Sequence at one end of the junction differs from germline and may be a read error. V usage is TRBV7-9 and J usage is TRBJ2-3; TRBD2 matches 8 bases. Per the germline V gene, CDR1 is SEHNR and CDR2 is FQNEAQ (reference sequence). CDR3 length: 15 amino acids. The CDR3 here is CARSLIAGGTDTQYF. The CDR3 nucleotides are TGTGCCCGCAGCTTAATCGCGGGGGGCACCGATACGCAGTATTTT.

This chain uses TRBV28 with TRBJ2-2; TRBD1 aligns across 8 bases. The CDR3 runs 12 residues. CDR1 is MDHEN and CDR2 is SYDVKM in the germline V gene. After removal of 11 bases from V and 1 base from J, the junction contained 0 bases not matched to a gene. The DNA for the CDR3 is TGTGCCGGGACAGGGAACACCGGGGAGCTGTTTTTT. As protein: CAGTGNTGELFF.

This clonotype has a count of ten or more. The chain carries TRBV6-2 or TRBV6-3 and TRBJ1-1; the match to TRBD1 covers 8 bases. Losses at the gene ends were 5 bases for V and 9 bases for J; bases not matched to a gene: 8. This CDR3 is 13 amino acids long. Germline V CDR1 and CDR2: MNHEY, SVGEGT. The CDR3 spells CASSNGQGMKAFF. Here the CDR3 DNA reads TGTGCCAGCAGTAACGGACAGGGAATGAAAGCTTTCTTT.

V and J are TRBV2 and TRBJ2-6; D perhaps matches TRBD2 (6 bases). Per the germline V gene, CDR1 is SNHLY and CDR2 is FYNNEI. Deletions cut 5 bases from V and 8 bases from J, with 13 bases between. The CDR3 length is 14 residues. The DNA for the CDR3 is TGTGCCAGCAGTCGTGGAGGGAACACCAACGTCCTGACTTTC. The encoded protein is CASSRGGNTNVLTF.